This T cell receptor (beta chain) came from a study of T cell responses to AZD1222 COVID-19 vaccine. Notes on the study in general: Spike-specific TCR repertoires showed rising breadth and depth after two AZD1222 doses. The donors showed a predominance of white British ancestry and of females, with possible underestimation of clonal diversity. Baseline serostatus was positive in only a handful of AZD1222 recipients.

Here immunoSEQ multiplex PCR was the method, and the copy in TCRdb shows in-frame clones only, minus some. The table shows fewer than 85,000 clones, with 70% to 90% occurring only once. CDR1 and CDR2 (germline): MGHRA, YSYEKL. Trimming stripped 3 bases from V and 5 bases from J, with 11 bases between. The CDR3 totals 13 residues. Concerning this clone: The antigen remains undetermined.

This TCR came from an adult in good health. Material: peripheral blood, obtained on day 0 of AZD1222 vaccination. The rearrangement uses TRBV4-1 and TRBJ2-7; D remains ambiguous. The CDR3 nucleotides read TGCGCCAGCAGCCACAGCCGGTTCGACGAGCAGTACTTC. Translation gives CASSHSRFDEQYF.